One and the same sample provided the 3 T cell receptor beta chains below, sequenced in a study of T cell responses to AZD1222 COVID-19 vaccine (TCRdb year 2021). The time point tag for this specimen amounts to: about 28 days (+/-7) after the second vaccine dose. Libraries were constructed by the immunoSEQ multiplex PCR assay. In TCRdb, the immuneACCESS table is reduced to in-frame sequences with V and J assigned. These tables do not hold every clone; where another copy was compared, an unresolved V gene accounts for under half, and the others remain unexplained. A total of about 53,000 clones appear in this sample, approximately 90% of them only once. The top ten clonotypes cover 2% to 3% of the sample. The sequences come from peripheral blood, collected 28 days after the second AZD1222 dose. These receptors all come from an adult who received the AZD1222 COVID-19 vaccine.

This chain uses TRBV5-6 with TRBJ2-7, with 8 bases lining up with TRBD1. The CDR3 has 15 residues. Trimming cost V 0 bases and J 7 bases; bases outside gene matches: 9. Germline CDR1 is SGHDT and CDR2 is YYEEEE. CDR3 DNA sequence: TGTGCCAGCAGCTTGGCCCACAGGGGGACCTCGGAGCAGTACTTC. This gives the protein CASSLAHRGTSEQYF. Variable domain in full (rest from reference TRBV5-6 and TRBJ2-7): DAGVTQSPTHLIKTRGQQVTLRCSPKSGHDTVSWYQQALGQGPQFIFQYYEEEERQRGNFPDRFSGHQFPNYSSELNVNALLLGDSALYLCASSLAHRGTSEQYFGPGTRLTVT.

The chain is built from TRBV9 and TRBJ2-1, with 8 bases lining up with TRBD2. Germline-derived CDR1 and CDR2 are SGDLS and YYNGEE. The V segment lost 0 bases and the J segment 8 bases; nucleotides outside the gene matches: 10. The length of the CDR3 is 16 residues. The CDR3 protein is CASSVAPTGGRHEQFF. CDR3 in DNA: TGTGCCAGCAGCGTAGCCCCCACGGGAGGGCGGCATGAGCAGTTCTTC.

This chain links TRBV29-1 with TRBJ1-1; D remains unclear. V dropped 3 bases and J dropped 12 bases, with 17 bases sitting between them. The CDR3 contains 12 residues. Germline V CDR1 and CDR2: SQVTM, ANQGSEA. DNA of the CDR3: TGCAGCGTTGACGGCGACATCCCCGGTACTTTCTTT. Protein sequence: CSVDGDIPGTFF.